These 2 T cell receptor beta chains were sequenced from one sample in a study of naive and memory T cell subsets. The library had UMIs added by 3' ligation of an oligonucleotide to TCR cDNA. Four PCR rounds used nested alpha and beta constant region primers plus the SP2 primer. Each CDR3 protein gets one entry after TCRdb re-called the 5' RACE reads with MiXCR. The sample lists 55,000 to 65,000 distinct CDR3 sequences; more than 6.5% were seen once. All receptors come from a female donor in good health.

This rearrangement joins TRBV5-1 to TRBJ2-1; D is possibly TRBD1 (6 bases). This CDR3 spans 14 amino acids. Germline CDR1 and CDR2: SGHRS and YFSETQ. The germline V and J ends were trimmed by 7 bases and 3 bases, with 14 bases remaining between them. CDR3 nucleotides: TGCGCCAGCGCCGGGACAATCGGCTACAATGAGCAGTTCTTC. This translates into CASAGTIGYNEQFF. The variable domain in full, with the rest retrieved from reference TRBV5-1 and TRBJ2-1, is KAGVTQTPRYLIKTRGQQVTLSCSPISGHRSVSWYQQTPGQGLQFLFEYFSETQRNKGNFPGRFSGRQFSNSRSEMNVSTLELGDSALYLCASAGTIGYNEQFFGPGTRLTVL.

This clonotype was recorded many times. The rearrangement uses TRBV10-2 and TRBJ1-2; D is undetermined. CDR3 length equals 12 residues. Trimming pared 2 bases from V and 8 bases from J, leaving 9 bases between. Germline V lookup: CDR1 WSHSY, CDR2 SAAADI. The CDR3 reads CASSERARGYTF. The CDR3 DNA reads as TGCGCCAGCAGTGAGAGGGCGCGGGGCTACACCTTC.